The subject of this entry is one TCR beta chain. The antigen remains undetermined. Only in-frame clones appear in the TCRdb table, and some are missing; sequencing was by immunoSEQ multiplex PCR. Here the sample spans 95,000 to 130,000 clones, roughly 94% being singletons. The record originates from a study of siplizumab effects on memory and regulatory T cells. Findings and caveats of the study: Siplizumab led to significantly less abundant alloreactive sequences that could be traced back to unstimulated CD4+ memory cells. With siplizumab, Treg-derived clones averaged approximately 69% of mappable alloreactive CD4+ clones, versus 26.9% in controls. Naive T cells looked more diverse than memory cells and looked like major alloresponse contributors.

The sample was non-Treg CD4+ T cells sorted from blood. The clonotype originates from a human donor in good health.

The CDR3 DNA follows: TGCGCCAGCAGCTTGGTTTCTGGGGAAGGCTACACCTTC. As protein: CASSLVSGEGYTF. The chain uses TRBV5-1 and TRBJ1-2; no reliable D call. Germline V gene data show CDR1 as SGHRS and CDR2 as YFSETQ. V dropped 0 bases and J dropped 8 bases, with 11 bases sitting between them. The CDR3 has 13 amino acids. Filled out from reference TRBV5-1 and TRBJ1-2, the complete variable domain reads KAGVTQTPRYLIKTRGQQVTLSCSPISGHRSVSWYQQTPGQGLQFLFEYFSETQRNKGNFPGRFSGRQFSNSRSEMNVSTLELGDSALYLCASSLVSGEGYTFGSGTRLTVV.